The 10 T cell receptor beta chains below all came from one sample that was sequenced in a study of T-cell memory formation after mild COVID-19. MiXCR, applied by TCRdb to the 5' RACE reads, yields one record per CDR3 protein. The profile shows around 530,000 distinct CDR3 sequences, less than 25% of them singletons. The sample consisted of PBMCs or a T cell subset sorted from them (not recorded which). Receptor source: an adult woman who had mild COVID-19 (a few samples of this study predate the infection). Cell type and time point are not known.

This clonotype was picked up a small number of times. This chain uses TRBV5-1 with TRBJ2-2, with 15 bases aligning to TRBD2. The CDR3 has 16 residues. Germline V gene sequence: CDR1 SGHRS, CDR2 YFSETQ. The V and J ends lost 3 bases and 6 bases, in that order; junction bases with no gene match: 3. This CDR3 reads CASSSGLAGGPGELFF. As DNA, the CDR3 is TGCGCCAGCAGCTCCGGACTAGCGGGAGGGCCCGGGGAGCTGTTTTTT.

V and J are TRBV25-1 and TRBJ2-5; D gene ambiguous. Trimming removed 6 bases from V and 2 bases from J, with 13 bases in between. The CDR3 runs 14 residues. Germline loops: CDR1 MGHDK, CDR2 SYGVNS. This CDR3 is CASSPPSPQETQYF. The DNA for the CDR3 is TGTGCCAGCAGCCCCCCAAGTCCTCAAGAGACCCAGTACTTC. Full variable domain (outside the CDR3, taken from reference TRBV25-1 and TRBJ2-5): EADIYQTPRYLVIGTGKKITLECSQTMGHDKMYWYQQDPGMELHLIHYSYGVNSTEKGDLSSESTVSRIRTEHFPLTLESARPSHTSQYLCASSPPSPQETQYFGPGTRLLVL.

V gene TRBV6-2 or TRBV6-3 combines with J gene TRBJ2-6, with 7 bases identical to TRBD1. V trimming: 6 bases; J trimming: 0 bases; junction bases outside the gene matches: 11. The CDR3 consists of 18 residues. Germline V gene data show CDR1 as MNHEY and CDR2 as SVGEGT. Written as DNA, the CDR3 is TGTGCCAGCAGACGATCCGGGACAGCTCGCTCTGGGGCCAACGTCCTGACTTTC. Amino acid sequence: CASRRSGTARSGANVLTF.

This clonotype was picked up a small number of times. The chain uses TRBV27 and TRBJ2-7, with D perhaps matching TRBD1 or TRBD2 (6 bases each). This CDR3 is built from 15 residues. Germline V CDR1 and CDR2: MNHEY, SMNVEV (reference sequence). V lost 4 bases and J lost 2, with 15 bases in between. The CDR3 DNA is TGTGCCAGCAGTTGGGGGGCTGGGAAAACCTACGAGCAGTACTTC. Protein sequence: CASSWGAGKTYEQYF.

The rearrangement links TRBV6-2 or TRBV6-3 to TRBJ2-1; TRBD1 matches 10 bases. The CDR3 consists of 15 residues. The germline CDR1 and CDR2 sequences are MNHEY and SVGEGT. With 5 bases clipped from V and 5 bases from J, the junction kept 6 bases outside the gene matches. For the CDR3, the DNA is TGTGCCAGCAGTACCCGACAGGGGGCGAACAATGAGCAGTTCTTC. Its translation is CASSTRQGANNEQFF.

The V call is TRBV7-3, the J call TRBJ2-3; D unclear. Per the germline V gene, CDR1 is SGHTA and CDR2 is FQGTGA. Trimming stripped 2 bases from V and 3 bases from J, with 15 bases between. This CDR3 has 16 residues. The CDR3 protein is CASSLGPSVGTDTQYF. The CDR3, as DNA: TGTGCCAGCAGCTTAGGACCGTCAGTCGGGACAGATACGCAGTATTTT.

In this sample, this clonotype turned up a few times. The chain carries TRBV12-3 or TRBV12-4 and TRBJ1-1; possibly TRBD1 for D (6 bases). The CDR3 is made up of 14 amino acids. Trimming cost V 6 bases and J 0 bases, with 11 bases left between them. This CDR3 reads CASRYRALNTEAFF. The DNA for the CDR3 is TGTGCCAGCAGATACAGGGCCTTGAACACTGAAGCTTTCTTT.

The V and J genes are TRBV7-9 and TRBJ2-7, with 9 bases identical to TRBD1. The germline V gene encodes CDR1 SEHNR and CDR2 FQNEAQ (reference sequence). The J segment lost 13 bases and the V segment lost 2 bases, leaving 3 bases of the junction unmatched. The length of the CDR3 is 11 residues. The CDR3 nucleotides are TGTGCCAGCAGCTTACGGGACAGGGTCTACTTC. Residues: CASSLRDRVYF.

The chain couples TRBV5-6 to TRBJ2-7; a weak D match, TRBD2 (5 bases). With 6 bases removed from V and 4 bases from J, the gap between germline ends came to 14 bases. This CDR3 has 13 residues. Germline CDR1 and CDR2: SGHDT and YYEEEE. Written as DNA, the CDR3 is TGTGCCAGCACCCTTTCGCCGGGGTACGAGCAGTACTTC. It is translated as CASTLSPGYEQYF.

The chain has TRBV11-1 and TRBJ1-2; D ambiguous. The V end lost 0 bases, the J end lost 2 bases, and 10 bases lay between the germline ends. The germline V gene has CDR1 SGHAT and CDR2 FQDESV (reference sequence). This CDR3 region has 15 residues. DNA of the CDR3: TGTGCCAGCAGCTTAGCGGCGAGGGAAAACTATGGCTACACCTTC. Its protein product is CASSLAARENYGYTF.